This T cell receptor (beta chain) was sequenced during a study of CD8 T cells in ankylosing spondylitis. General study points: Characteristic of ankylosing spondylitis blood, it appeared, was a TCR beta motif comprising roughly 8 highly homologous variants. Significant enrichment of disease-linked clones was reported in matched ankylosing spondylitis synovial fluid. A subset of motif variants has previously been described in the synovial fluid and blood of reactive arthritis.

V was pared by 3 bases and J by 6 bases, with 12 bases between. The CDR3 is made up of 13 amino acids. CDR1 is KGHSH, CDR2 LQKENI, per germline. TCRdb re-called the 5' RACE reads with MiXCR, one entry per CDR3 protein. The sample lists about 440,000 distinct CDR3 sequences, over 15% occurring once. This clonotype was detected only a few times. Its antigen is not known. This sequence was found in a male donor with ankylosing spondylitis. The genes are TRBV18 and TRBJ2-7; tentative D call: TRBD1 (6 bases). Sequenced input: blood, either unsorted or a sorted T cell fraction (not recorded which). The CDR3 coding sequence is TGTGCCAGCTCACCGAAACAGGGATCCGAGCAGTACTTC. Protein: CASSPKQGSEQYF.